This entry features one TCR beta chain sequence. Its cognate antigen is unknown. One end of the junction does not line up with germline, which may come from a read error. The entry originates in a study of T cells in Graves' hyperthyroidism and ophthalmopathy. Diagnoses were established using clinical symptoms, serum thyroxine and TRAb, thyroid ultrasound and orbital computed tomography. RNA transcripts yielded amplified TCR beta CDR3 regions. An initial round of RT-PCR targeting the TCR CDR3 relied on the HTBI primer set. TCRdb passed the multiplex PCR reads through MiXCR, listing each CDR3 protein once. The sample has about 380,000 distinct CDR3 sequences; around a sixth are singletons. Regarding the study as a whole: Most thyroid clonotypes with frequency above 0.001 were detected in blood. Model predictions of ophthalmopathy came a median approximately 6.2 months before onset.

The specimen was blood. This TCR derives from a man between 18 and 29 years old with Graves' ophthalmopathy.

The CDR3 is CASSISPLNTETFF. In DNA, the CDR3 is TGTGCCAGTAGTATATCCCCCCTGAACACTGAAACTTTCTTT. This chain uses TRBV27 with TRBJ1-1, with unresolved D. The CDR3 covers 14 residues. Germline CDR1 reads MNHEY; CDR2 reads SMNVEV (reference sequence).